This is a list of T cell receptor beta chains from one sample in a study of CXCR3-negative and CXCR3-positive naive CD8 T cells. Reprocessing the 5' RACE reads, TCRdb reports a single entry for every CDR3 protein and omits DNA. This sample lists 130,000 to 150,000 distinct CDR3 sequences; its ten largest clones have about 0.27%. The sample comprised naive CXCR3+ CD8+ T cells from blood. The origin of the receptors is a human donor in good health. Some clones in this sample may be carry-over from other donors' samples. Both conserved end residues are part of each CDR3.

V gene	J gene	CDR3 protein
TRBV5-5	TRBJ2-7	CASSFSSGAYEQYF
TRBV29-1	TRBJ1-2	CSVEDDGQGAPGYTF
TRBV6-5	TRBJ1-1	CASSHGGEGTEAFF
TRBV5-1	TRBJ2-1	CASSLAGTSGYSYNEQFF
TRBV4-1	TRBJ2-1	CASSLGTASYNEQFF
TRBV7-9	TRBJ2-5	CASSNYRTSGETQYF
TRBV11-2	TRBJ2-1	CASSSWTSSNEQFF
TRBV9	TRBJ1-3	CASSGPGRSGGDSPRNTIYF
TRBV19	TRBJ1-1	CASRPQGSTHTEAFF
TRBV20-1	TRBJ2-7	CSATSVWSYEQYF
TRBV9	TRBJ1-1	CASSAEGVAAEAFF